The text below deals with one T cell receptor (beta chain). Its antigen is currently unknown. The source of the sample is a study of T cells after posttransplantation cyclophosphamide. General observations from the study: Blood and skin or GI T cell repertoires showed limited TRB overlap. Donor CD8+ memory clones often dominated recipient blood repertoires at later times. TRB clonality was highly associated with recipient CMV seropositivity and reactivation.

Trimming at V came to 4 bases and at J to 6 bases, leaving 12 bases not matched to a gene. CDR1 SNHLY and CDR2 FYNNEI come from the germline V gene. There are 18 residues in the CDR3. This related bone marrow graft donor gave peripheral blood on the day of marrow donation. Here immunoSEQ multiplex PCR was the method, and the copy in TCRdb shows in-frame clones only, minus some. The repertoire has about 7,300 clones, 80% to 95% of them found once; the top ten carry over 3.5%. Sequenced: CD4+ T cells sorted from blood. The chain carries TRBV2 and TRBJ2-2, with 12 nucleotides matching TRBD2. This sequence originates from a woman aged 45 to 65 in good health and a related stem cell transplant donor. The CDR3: CASSVSAGLAGRAGELFF. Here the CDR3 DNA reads TGTGCCAGCAGTGTCTCGGCTGGACTAGCGGGAAGGGCCGGGGAGCTGTTTTTT.